The T cell receptor beta chain described here comes from a study of CD4 and CD8 cells across lung adenocarcinoma regions. The germline gives CDR1 WNHNN, CDR2 SYGVQD (reference sequence). There are 13 residues in the CDR3. V dropped 4 bases and J dropped 4 bases, with 9 bases sitting between them. Localized lung adenocarcinoma, a non-small cell lung cancer, affected the donors. This clonotype was seen ten or more times. One entry per CDR3 protein results from TCRdb running MiXCR on the PCR reads. The repertoire consists of approximately 17,000 distinct CDR3 sequences, with about 43% occurring once and the leading ten covering roughly 18%.

The rearrangement uses TRBV10-1 and TRBJ2-3; D unresolved. Sequencing was carried out using CD4+ T cells from the margin of a lung tumor. This TCR was sampled from a male donor with lung adenocarcinoma. The CD4 and CD8 labels of this study may be unreliable. This chain's CDR3 is CASSGRVADTQYF. The CDR3 DNA sequence: TGCGCCAGCAGTGGTCGGGTCGCAGATACGCAGTATTTT.